The 30 T cell receptor beta chains listed next were all sequenced from one sample in a study of blood T cell repertoires in COVID-19. Data came from immunoSEQ multiplex PCR; TCRdb stores just in-frame clones and leaves some out. Here the sample spans some 340,000 clones, about 83% being singletons. Sequencing was done on a sample of peripheral blood. These TCRs come from a man in his thirties or forties with active or convalescent COVID-19.

The chain employs TRBV11-3 and TRBJ2-3; no firm D call. With 5 bases removed from V and 3 bases from J, the gap between germline ends came to 12 bases. The CDR3 covers 14 residues. Germline assignment: CDR1 SGHNT and CDR2 YENEEA. CDR3 in amino acids: CASSVGFRTDTQYF. As DNA, the CDR3 is TGTGCCAGCAGCGTAGGTTTCAGGACAGATACGCAGTATTTT.

The CDR3 loop is CASRQGRDEKLFF. The CDR3 nucleotides are TGTGCCAGTAGACAGGGGAGGGATGAAAAACTGTTTTTT. The gene calls are TRBV28 and TRBJ1-4, with 8 bases lining up with TRBD1. The CDR3 consists of 13 residues. J lost 6 bases, V lost 9 bases, and 6 bases had no gene match. Germline CDR1 and CDR2: MDHEN and SYDVKM.

This chain links TRBV10-3 with TRBJ2-3; tentatively, D is TRBD2 (5 bases). From germline, CDR1 is ENHRY and CDR2 SYGVKD. With 10 bases removed from V and 2 bases from J, the gap between germline ends came to 25 bases. The CDR3 spans 17 residues. The CDR3 reads CATTGVPLSWATDTQYF. CDR3 nucleotides: TGTGCCACCACCGGGGTGCCCCTAAGTTGGGCCACAGATACGCAGTATTTT.

CDR3 loop: CASSQFAKLAGGNEQFF. CDR3 DNA sequence: TGTGCCAGCAGCCAATTCGCCAAACTAGCGGGAGGCAATGAGCAGTTCTTC. This chain uses TRBV3-1 (or the pseudogene TRBV3-2) with TRBJ2-1, with 12 bases fitting TRBD2. This CDR3 is built from 17 residues. The V and J ends lost 2 bases and 6 bases, in that order; junction bases with no gene match: 8. Germline CDR1 and CDR2: LGHDT and YNNKEL (reference sequence).

The chain is built from TRBV3-1 (or the pseudogene TRBV3-2) and TRBJ1-2; D ambiguous. This CDR3 has 15 amino acids. CDR1 and CDR2 (germline): LGHDT, YNNKEL (reference sequence). V was cut by 0 bases and J by 3 bases, with 11 bases left in between. CDR3 in amino acids: CASSQESTRDYGYTF. Written as DNA, the CDR3 is TGTGCCAGCAGCCAAGAATCTACACGGGACTATGGCTACACCTTC.

V usage is TRBV30 and J usage is TRBJ2-4, with D possibly being TRBD1 (5 bases). The CDR3 consists of 14 residues. The V gene lost 0 bases and the J gene lost 2 bases, with 8 bases spanning the gap. Germline lookup yields CDR1 GTSNPN and CDR2 SVGIG (reference sequence). CDR3 in amino acids: CAWSVPGSKNIQYF. CDR3 DNA: TGTGCCTGGAGTGTGCCAGGGTCCAAAAACATTCAGTACTTC.

The CDR3, as DNA: TGTGCCATCAGTGAGTTTGGGACAGGGAACACTGAAGCTTTCTTT. It translates to CAISEFGTGNTEAFF. J is TRBJ1-1 and V is TRBV10-3, with TRBD1 identical over 8 bases. CDR3 length: 15 residues. J lost 1 base, V lost 1 base, and 2 bases had no gene match. CDR1 and CDR2 (germline): ENHRY, SYGVKD.

This clone was detected only once. V usage is TRBV29-1 and J usage is TRBJ2-1, with 7 bases identical to TRBD2. V gave up 3 bases and J gave up 4 bases; unmatched junction bases: 6. Looked up from germline, CDR1 is SQVTM and CDR2 is ANQGSEA. This CDR3 region has 14 residues. The CDR3 protein is CSVDVGGSYNEQFF. Here the CDR3 DNA reads TGCAGCGTTGATGTGGGAGGGAGTTACAATGAGCAGTTCTTC.

The J gene is TRBJ2-5, the V gene TRBV5-8, with 11 bases matching TRBD2. Trimming removed 4 bases from V and 1 base from J; junction bases left unmatched: 12. Germline CDR1 and CDR2: SGHTS and YDEGEE. CDR3 size: 18 residues. CDR3 residues: CASSQGLAAPPPQETQYF. For the CDR3, the DNA is TGTGCCAGCAGCCAGGGACTAGCGGCCCCTCCCCCCCAAGAGACCCAGTACTTC.

The DNA for the CDR3 is TGTGCCAGCAGTGGGACAGGGGCAAAATTTTCACCCCTCCACTTT. Protein product: CASSGTGAKFSPLHF. The V call is TRBV2, the J call TRBJ1-6, with 9 nucleotides matching TRBD1. The CDR3 consists of 15 residues. Germline trimming cut 4 bases from V and 9 bases from J; bases unmatched to any gene: 7. Germline V gene data show CDR1 as SNHLY and CDR2 as FYNNEI.

This clone came up once. V usage is TRBV2 and J usage is TRBJ1-1; weak D call: TRBD1 (5 bases). Germline CDR1 SNHLY, CDR2 FYNNEI. The CDR3 length is 13 residues. V was cut by 4 bases and J by 5 bases, with 11 bases left in between. The CDR3 DNA follows: TGTGCCAGCAGTGCCCGGGGGGGTACTGAAGCTTTCTTT. Amino acid sequence: CASSARGGTEAFF.

This clone showed up just a few times. This CDR3 reads CASSPGRENSPLHF. The CDR3 DNA is TGTGCCAGCTCACCAGGACGGGAAAATTCACCCCTCCACTTT. The V and J genes are TRBV18 and TRBJ1-6; no definite D call. The V gene's germline CDR1 is KGHSH and CDR2 LQKENI. The CDR3 totals 14 residues. V lost 2 bases and J 7 bases, leaving 9 bases between the germline ends.

The chain joins TRBV19 to TRBJ1-5; perhaps TRBD1 as D (6 bases). Germline loops: CDR1 LNHDA, CDR2 SQIVND (reference sequence). V was cut by 6 bases and J by 5 bases, with 11 bases left in between. This CDR3 is 13 amino acids long. This CDR3 is CASSYEGDQPQHF. The CDR3 DNA reads as TGTGCCAGTAGCTATGAGGGGGATCAGCCCCAGCATTTT.

The rearrangement uses TRBV29-1 and TRBJ2-4; D is perhaps TRBD2 (5 bases). Germline CDR1 reads SQVTM; CDR2 reads ANQGSEA. This CDR3 spans 12 amino acids. V was cut by 7 bases and J by 10 bases, with 17 bases left in between. CDR3 sequence reads: CSDRLASGIQYF. DNA of the CDR3: TGCAGCGACCGCCTGGCATCGGGAATTCAGTACTTC.

V gene TRBV3-1 (or the pseudogene TRBV3-2) combines with J gene TRBJ1-1; 7 nucleotides align to TRBD1. Per germline, CDR1 LGHDT and CDR2 YNNKEL (reference sequence). The V gene end was trimmed by 4 bases and the J gene end by 7 bases; junction bases not matched to a gene: 9. CDR3 size: 14 residues. The CDR3 sequence is CASSPTDRLGEAFF. CDR3 nucleotide sequence: TGTGCCAGCAGCCCGACGGACAGGTTAGGTGAAGCTTTCTTT.

This clone was observed once. The chain recombines TRBV4-2 with TRBJ2-3; 8 bases line up with TRBD2. J was trimmed by 8 bases and V by 0 bases; bases with no gene match: 13. The CDR3 is 17 residues long. Germline values: CDR1 LGHNA, CDR2 YNFKEQ. The CDR3 here is CASSQERAGASSATQYF. CDR3 coding DNA: TGTGCCAGCAGCCAAGAGCGAGCGGGAGCATCTTCGGCTACGCAGTATTTT.

The gene calls are TRBV9 and TRBJ1-2, with TRBD1 as a possible D gene (6 bases). The CDR3 contains 15 residues. In germline, CDR1 is SGDLS, CDR2 YYNGEE. Trimming took off 3 bases at V and 5 bases at J, with 17 bases between the two ends. CDR3 DNA sequence: TGTGCCAGCAGCGACGGCAGGGGAGGGTTTTATGGCTACACCTTC. This gives the protein CASSDGRGGFYGYTF.

The rearrangement joins TRBV28 to TRBJ1-4; D remains ambiguous. The CDR3 loop spans 11 amino acids. Germline V gives CDR1 MDHEN, CDR2 SYDVKM. Trimming removed 11 bases from V and 5 bases from J, with 9 bases in between. This CDR3 reads CALAVNEKLFF. The CDR3 nucleotides read TGTGCCTTGGCGGTAAATGAAAAACTGTTTTTT.

CDR3 DNA sequence: TGTGCCAGCAGCTTAGCGGTAGCGCGGGCTGATTCCTACGAGCAGTACTTC. Protein sequence: CASSLAVARADSYEQYF. The chain recombines TRBV7-9 with TRBJ2-7, with a possible D match to TRBD2 (5 bases). The CDR3 length is 17 residues. The germline V and J ends were trimmed by 0 bases and 1 base, with 16 bases remaining between them. CDR1 is SEHNR and CDR2 is FQNEAQ in the germline V gene (reference sequence).

V gene TRBV28 combines with J gene TRBJ2-1; the D gene is possibly TRBD2 (6 bases). Trimming pared 4 bases from V and 3 bases from J, leaving 16 bases between. The germline gives CDR1 MDHEN, CDR2 SYDVKM. This CDR3 is 16 amino acids long. CDR3 sequence (DNA): TGTGCCAGCAGTTCCCCCAGCGGGCACTACTACAATGAGCAGTTCTTC. Encoded protein: CASSSPSGHYYNEQFF.

The V call is TRBV28, the J call TRBJ2-7; 7 bases map to TRBD2. This CDR3 is 14 amino acids long. Trimming cost V 3 bases and J 3 bases; bases outside gene matches: 5. Germline lookup yields CDR1 MDHEN and CDR2 SYDVKM. CDR3 sequence reads: CASSLAGVGYEQYF. CDR3 DNA: TGTGCCAGCAGTTTGGCGGGAGTCGGCTACGAGCAGTACTTC.

V gene TRBV11-2 combines with J gene TRBJ1-1; unclear D gene. The V end was cut by 5 bases, the J end by 1 base, with 14 bases between. CDR1 is SGHAT and CDR2 is FQNNGV in the germline V gene. The CDR3 consists of 15 residues. The CDR3 DNA reads TGTGCCAGCAGCCCATCGGCGGGTGGGAACACTGAAGCTTTCTTT. It specifies CASSPSAGGNTEAFF.

This clone was detected once. The chain uses TRBV19 and TRBJ2-2, with 8 bases lining up with TRBD2. This CDR3 comprises 15 residues. In germline, CDR1 is LNHDA, CDR2 SQIVND (reference sequence). The ends lost 7 bases at V and 3 bases at J; junction bases unmatched: 7. CDR3 loop: CASMQLAGDTGELFF. The CDR3 DNA reads as TGTGCCAGTATGCAGCTAGCGGGTGACACCGGGGAGCTGTTTTTT.

This sequence joins TRBV27 and TRBJ1-2; TRBD1 matches 7 bases. CDR1 is MNHEY, CDR2 SMNVEV, per germline (reference sequence). This CDR3 region has 15 residues. With V trimmed by 3 bases and J by 1 base, 5 bases remained unmatched. The CDR3 DNA sequence: TGTGCCAGCAGTTTCGCTAGGGGGCGTAACTATGGCTACACCTTC. It yields the protein CASSFARGRNYGYTF.

Only a few counts were recorded for this clone. For the CDR3, the DNA is TGTGCCAGCAGCCCCCAAGCTGAGCAGTTCTTC. It encodes CASSPQAEQFF. The chain carries TRBV7-9 and TRBJ2-1; D uncertain. The CDR3 is made up of 11 amino acids. CDR1 and CDR2 (germline): SEHNR, FQNEAQ (reference sequence). Trimming took off 5 bases at V and 9 bases at J, with 8 bases between the two ends.

This chain connects TRBV25-1 to TRBJ2-4; 8 nucleotides agree with TRBD2. This CDR3 contains 13 residues. Germline V gives CDR1 MGHDK, CDR2 SYGVNS. V dropped 2 bases and J dropped 7; count of bases not matched to a gene: 1. CDR3 in DNA: TGTGCCAGCAGTGAACCGGGGGGGAACATTCAGTACTTC. It specifies CASSEPGGNIQYF. The full variable domain, rest sourced from reference TRBV25-1 and TRBJ2-4, is EADIYQTPRYLVIGTGKKITLECSQTMGHDKMYWYQQDPGMELHLIHYSYGVNSTEKGDLSSESTVSRIRTEHFPLTLESARPSHTSQYLCASSEPGGNIQYFGAGTRLSVL.

V usage is TRBV18 and J usage is TRBJ2-7; 11 nucleotides align to TRBD1. The ends lost 2 bases at V and 3 bases at J; junction bases unmatched: 3. This CDR3 comprises 15 residues. Per germline, CDR1 KGHSH and CDR2 LQKENI. CDR3: CASSPGTGGLYEQYF. The CDR3 region has the DNA TGTGCCAGCTCACCAGGGACAGGGGGTCTCTACGAGCAGTACTTC.

This sequence joins TRBV12-3 or TRBV12-4 and TRBJ2-7, with 7 bases lining up with TRBD2. The CDR3 length is 13 residues. The junction had 5 bases not matched to a gene; V was cut back by 6 bases and J by 3 bases. This CDR3 is CASSPGGNYEQYF. CDR3 bases: TGTGCCAGCAGCCCCGGGGGGAACTACGAGCAGTACTTC.

The chain uses TRBV19 and TRBJ1-1; 7 bases agree with TRBD1. The trim removed 3 bases at V and 1 base at J, leaving 8 bases unmatched. Germline V lookup: CDR1 LNHDA, CDR2 SQIVND (reference sequence). The CDR3 runs 16 residues. CDR3 protein: CASSMPTGSGNTEAFF. For the CDR3, the DNA is TGTGCCAGTAGTATGCCGACAGGGTCGGGGAACACTGAAGCTTTCTTT.

On this clone: Other DNA sequences in the same sample also yield this CDR3. As DNA, the CDR3 is TGCAGCGCGCACAGGACCGCGAACACTGAAGCTTTCTTT. As protein: CSAHRTANTEAFF. The chain employs TRBV29-1 and TRBJ1-1; D perhaps matches TRBD1 (5 bases). The CDR3 length is 13 residues. Between the trimmed V and J ends, which lost 7 bases and 1 base, there was a span of 13 bases. Germline CDR1 and CDR2: SQVTM and ANQGSEA.